This TCR beta chain was identified during a study of T cells in localized non-small cell lung cancer. Study-level findings and limits: Sequencing was limited to one tumor region, leaving the possibility of heterogeneity open.

As regards this clone: What it binds is not known.

Germline V CDR1 and CDR2: MNHEY, SVGAGI. CDR3 length: 14 amino acids. V was pared by 6 bases and J by 2 bases, with 13 bases between. The assay was immunoSEQ multiplex PCR, and TCRdb's table has in-frame clones only and misses some. Of about 18,000 clones listed, about four fifths are singletons. The V gene is TRBV6-5, the J gene TRBJ1-2; tentatively, D is TRBD1 (5 bases). The input for sequencing was peripheral blood, taken before any cancer treatment. The sequence derives from a female donor older than 55 with stage I lung adenocarcinoma. CDR3 amino acids: CASSQGRQNYGYTF. CDR3 DNA: TGTGCCAGCAGCCAGGGACGGCAGAACTATGGCTACACCTTC.